This paragraph covers one TCR beta chain sequence. No antigen is known for it. The sample holds no much larger clone one base away, and base qualities are not on file. TCR beta CDR3 regions were amplified from RNA transcripts. The first round of RT-PCR for the TCR CDR3 was performed with the HTBI primer set and the Qiagen OneStep RT-PCR kit. Libraries were constructed in a second round of multiplex PCR, after which size selection and purification were carried out. Libraries were sequenced paired-end with 100 bp reads on an Illumina HiSeq2000. Per the original workflow: SOAPnuke was used to process the raw data, with reads discarded if the reads contained adapters or uncalled bases, had a mean Phred below 15, or lacked an exact constant-primer or identifier match. COPE v1.2.5 was used to merge the high-quality paired reads, and each unique nucleotide sequence was defined as a clonotype. MiTCR v1.1 was used to align the clonotypes against IMGT TRBV, TRBD and TRBJ reference segments. Only V-J combinations with frequency above 0.0001, covering 98% to 99.2% of repertoires, were analysed. The TCS score was defined as F50 (clonal expansion) divided by E x V (chaos), with BLOSUM62-based TCRdist calculated between CDR3 peptides within each V-J. Welch's t-statistics and random forest reduced roughly 540 V-J features to 13, which were used in a naive Bayes classifier (R e1071). The public reads were reprocessed in TCRdb via fastp at Q25 and MiXCR, keeping in-frame beta chains. Under each unique CDR3 protein, matching rows form one entry showing the most common genes and DNA. TCRdb assigned the V and J calls; the authors' analysis was not used. The table for this sample lists some 510,000 distinct CDR3 sequences; around 46% of them were counted only once. The top ten clonotypes cover about 8.2% of the sample.

Per the germline V gene, MGHDK is the CDR1 and SYGVNS is the CDR2. Trimming at the junction amounts to 8 bases on V and 12 bases on J, and the germline ends lie 22 bases apart. Reading from cysteine to phenylalanine, the CDR3 counts 13 amino acids. Just the 39-base CDR3 DNA is kept, in frame starting at base 1. Stable Graves' hyperthyroidism was defined as no progression to ophthalmopathy during 18 months of follow-up. Hyperthyroidism patients were newly diagnosed, with disease duration under 2 months, and aged 18 to 65 years. Any patient with an uncontrolled infection, another autoimmune disease, pregnancy or lactation was excluded. Diagnoses relied on clinical symptoms, serum thyroxine and TRAb, thyroid ultrasound and orbital computed tomography. Total RNA was extracted with Trizol reagent, and quality was checked on an Agilent 2100 Bioanalyzer. This record belongs to a study of T cells in Graves' hyperthyroidism and ophthalmopathy (dated by TCRdb to about 2019). About the full investigation: To identify distinguishing TCR V-J signatures, a discovery cohort of 95 to 100 patients was used, comprising approximately 40 with Graves' ophthalmopathy and around 57 with stable Graves' hyperthyroidism. An independent validation cohort of under 20 hyperthyroidism patients and over 15 patients who later progressed to ophthalmopathy tested prospective prediction of ophthalmopathy. For training and testing, the 95 to 100 patients in the discovery cohort were randomly divided in a 7:3 ratio. The study also compared thyroid tissue and blood T-cell repertoires from 5 to 7 Graves' hyperthyroidism patients. Once sampling was done, hyperthyroidism patients were given methimazole at a starting dose of 30 mg daily, whereas ophthalmopathy patients were given high-dose intravenous methylprednisolone. TCR Vbeta CDR3 sequencing of 120 to 150 peripheral blood samples (over 40 ophthalmopathy, around 80 hyperthyroidism and roughly 17 progressor patients) is reported in the paper. Broader findings and caveats from the paper: A 13 V-J signature model separated ophthalmopathy from stable hyperthyroidism, with about 90% sensitivity and 81.08% specificity in cross-validation and 80%/75% in testing. Most expanded thyroid clonotypes (frequency above 0.001) were also detected in blood, a finding suggesting that blood repertoires may reflect thyroid immune responses. No statistical method was used to set the sample size in advance, and investigators knew the group allocation. In validation, the model predicted progression to ophthalmopathy with around 71% sensitivity and around 72% specificity, a median of approximately 6.5 months before onset.

The chain couples TRBV25-1 to TRBJ1-1; no D segment can be confidently identified. Sequenced sample: peripheral blood or thyroid tissue (not recorded which). This TCR was recovered from a woman under 30 with Graves' hyperthyroidism. Donor details come from another sample of the same person, matched by shared clones. The CDR3 protein: CASSHLGGGVPFF. The bases read TGTGCCAGCTCACACCTCGGAGGCGGAGTCCCTTTCTTT.